This section outlines one TCR beta chain sequence together with its context. The germline V and J ends were trimmed by 3 bases and 2 bases, with 8 bases remaining between them. The CDR3 has 14 amino acids. CDR1 LNHDA and CDR2 SQIVND come from the germline V gene (reference sequence). The data derive from a study of T cell responses to AZD1222 COVID-19 vaccine. The overall study: Pooled samples include second doses given at about 4 or 12 weeks.

TCRdb's copy holds only in-frame clones and misses some; the assay was immunoSEQ multiplex PCR. The profile covers tens of thousands of clones, with 70% to 90% appearing a single time and 22% taken by the ten largest. This material consisted of peripheral blood, taken on day 0 of AZD1222 vaccination. The V and J genes are TRBV19 and TRBJ1-3; no definite D call. This clonotype was sampled from an adult in good health. The CDR3 region has the DNA TGTGCCAGTAGTATTATCGACACTGGAAACACCATATATTTT. Amino acid sequence: CASSIIDTGNTIYF.